The T cell receptor beta chain under discussion was sequenced for a study of blood T cell repertoires in COVID-19. Across the study: The United States, Italy and Spain supplied acute and convalescent COVID-19 samples. PBMCs, B-cell-depleted T cells, or T cells were the source of the cDNA or gDNA that made up the material.

There are a few counts of this clone. Some clones are missing from TCRdb's copy, which holds only in-frame ones; the method was immunoSEQ multiplex PCR. The profile shows 50,000 to 65,000 clones, around four fifths of them singletons. CDR1 is SGDLS and CDR2 is YYNGEE in the germline V gene. This CDR3 contains 17 residues. The ends lost 1 base at V and 0 bases at J; junction bases unmatched: 9. The sequence came from a human donor in a cohort sampled during active COVID-19. Sequencing used peripheral blood. The chain is built from TRBV9 and TRBJ2-7, with 8 bases that match TRBD1. The CDR3 here is CASSVLRDRLHSYEQYF. The CDR3 nucleotides are TGTGCCAGCAGCGTACTGAGGGACAGGCTCCACTCCTACGAGCAGTACTTC.